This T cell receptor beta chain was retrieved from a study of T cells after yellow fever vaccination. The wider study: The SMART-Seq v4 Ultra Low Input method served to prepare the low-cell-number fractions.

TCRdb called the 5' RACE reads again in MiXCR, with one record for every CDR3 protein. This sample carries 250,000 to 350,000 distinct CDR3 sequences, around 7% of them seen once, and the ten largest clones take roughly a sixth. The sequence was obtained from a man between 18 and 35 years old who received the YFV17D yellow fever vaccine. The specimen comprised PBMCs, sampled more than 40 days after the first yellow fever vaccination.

The CDR3, as DNA: TGCGCCAGCAGCCACGTTGCCGGCGGGGACGCCTACGAGCAGTACTTC. It yields the protein CASSHVAGGDAYEQYF. This chain links TRBV4-1 with TRBJ2-7; D is possibly TRBD2 (6 bases). V shed 3 bases and J shed 2 bases, with 17 bases lying between them. Germline CDR1 and CDR2: MGHRA and YSYEKL. CDR3 length: 16 amino acids.